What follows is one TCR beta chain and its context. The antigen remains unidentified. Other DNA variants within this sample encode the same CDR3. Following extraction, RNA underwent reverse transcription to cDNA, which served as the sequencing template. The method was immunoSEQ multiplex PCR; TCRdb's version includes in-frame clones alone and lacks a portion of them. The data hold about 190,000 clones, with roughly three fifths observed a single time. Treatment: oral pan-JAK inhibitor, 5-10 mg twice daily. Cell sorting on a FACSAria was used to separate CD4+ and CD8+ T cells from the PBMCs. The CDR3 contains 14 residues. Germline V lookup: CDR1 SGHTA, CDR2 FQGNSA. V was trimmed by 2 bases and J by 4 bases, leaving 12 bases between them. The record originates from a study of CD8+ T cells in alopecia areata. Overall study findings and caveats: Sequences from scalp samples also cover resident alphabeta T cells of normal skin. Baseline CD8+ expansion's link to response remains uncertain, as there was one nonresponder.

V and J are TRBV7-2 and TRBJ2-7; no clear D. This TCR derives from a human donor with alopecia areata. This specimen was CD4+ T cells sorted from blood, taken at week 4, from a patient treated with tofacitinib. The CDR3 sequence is CASSLLGRVYEQYF. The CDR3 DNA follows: TGTGCCAGCAGCTTACTCGGACGGGTTTACGAGCAGTACTTC. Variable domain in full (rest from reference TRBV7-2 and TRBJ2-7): GAGVSQSPSNKVTEKGKDVELRCDPISGHTALYWYRQSLGQGLEFLIYFQGNSAPDKSGLPSDRFSAERTGGSVSTLTIQRTQQEDSAVYLCASSLLGRVYEQYFGPGTRLTVT.